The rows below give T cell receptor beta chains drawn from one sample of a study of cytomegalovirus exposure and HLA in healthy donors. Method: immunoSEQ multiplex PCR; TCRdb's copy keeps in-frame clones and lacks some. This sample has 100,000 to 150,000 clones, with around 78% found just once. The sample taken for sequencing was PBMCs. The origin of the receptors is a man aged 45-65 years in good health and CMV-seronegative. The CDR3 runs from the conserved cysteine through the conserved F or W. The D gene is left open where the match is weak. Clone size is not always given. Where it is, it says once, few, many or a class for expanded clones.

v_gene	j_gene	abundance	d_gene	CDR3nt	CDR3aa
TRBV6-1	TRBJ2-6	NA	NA	TGTGCCAGCAGTGAAGCGGCTCAACAGGTTGCTGGGGCCAACGTCCTGACTTTC	CASSEAAQQVAGANVLTF
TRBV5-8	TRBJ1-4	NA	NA	TGTGCCAGCAGCGCCCGGGAAACAACTAATGAAAAACTGTTTTTT	CASSARETTNEKLFF
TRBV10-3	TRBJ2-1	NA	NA	TGTGCCATCAGTGAGTCGCGTTCTGACAATGAGCAGTTCTTC	CAISESRSDNEQFF
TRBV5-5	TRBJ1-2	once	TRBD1	TGTGCCAGCAGCAACCCAGGACAGGGCTATGGCTACACCTTC	CASSNPGQGYGYTF
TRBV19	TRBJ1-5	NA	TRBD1	TGTGCCAGTAGTCCGCCACCGGGACAGCGAGCCTATAGCAATCAGCCCCAGCATTTT	CASSPPPGQRAYSNQPQHF
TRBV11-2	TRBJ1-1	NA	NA	TGTGCCAGCAGCTTATGCCAGGCCACTGAAGCTTTCTTT	CASSLCQATEAFF
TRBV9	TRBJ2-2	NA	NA	TGTGCCAGCAGCCAAGGACAACCCACCGGGGAGCTGTTTTTT	CASSQGQPTGELFF
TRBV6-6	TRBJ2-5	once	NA	TGTGCCAGCAGTAGCAGGGTTCAAGAGACCCAGTACTTC	CASSSRVQETQYF
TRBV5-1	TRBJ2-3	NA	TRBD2	TGCGCCAGCAGCCAGACTAGCGTAAGCACAGATACGCAGTATTTT	CASSQTSVSTDTQYF
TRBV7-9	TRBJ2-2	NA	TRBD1	TGTGCCAGCAGCTTACGGACAGGGGGCAGGACCGGGGAGCTGTTTTTT	CASSLRTGGRTGELFF